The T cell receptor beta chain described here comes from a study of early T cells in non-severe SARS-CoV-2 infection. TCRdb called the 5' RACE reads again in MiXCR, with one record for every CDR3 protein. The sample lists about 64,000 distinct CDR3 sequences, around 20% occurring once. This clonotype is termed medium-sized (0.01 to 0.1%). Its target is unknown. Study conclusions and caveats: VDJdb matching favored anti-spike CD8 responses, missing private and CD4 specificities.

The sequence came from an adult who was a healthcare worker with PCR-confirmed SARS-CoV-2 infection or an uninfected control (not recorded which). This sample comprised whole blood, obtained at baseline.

The CDR3 nucleotides read TGTGCCAGCAGTGCAGGACAGGGGGCGTACGAGCAGTACTTC. It encodes CASSAGQGAYEQYF. The chain recombines TRBV27 with TRBJ2-7; TRBD1 agrees at 11 bases. The CDR3 loop spans 14 amino acids. Germline CDR1 is MNHEY and CDR2 is SMNVEV (reference sequence). Trimming at V came to 5 bases and at J to 4 bases, leaving 4 bases not matched to a gene.